This TCR beta chain was obtained from a study of CDR3 diversity in severe acne. In TCRdb, the PCR reads were re-called with MiXCR into one record per CDR3 protein. The sample gives over 90,000 distinct CDR3 sequences, around 53% of which show up once; approximately 13% is in the top ten. The CDR3 is 13 residues long. Looked up from germline, CDR1 is SQVTM and CDR2 is ANQGSEA. Trimming shortened V by 5 bases and J by 5 bases, and 12 bases separated the two germline ends. Sequences were obtained from blood. The rearrangement uses TRBV29-1 and TRBJ1-4; the D is unclear. This TCR came from a male donor with acne. CDR3 in amino acids: CSVWTGYNEKLFF. The CDR3 DNA is TGCAGCGTTTGGACTGGGTACAATGAAAAACTGTTTTTT. Using reference TRBV29-1 and TRBJ1-4 for the parts outside the CDR3, the full variable domain is SAVISQKPSRDICQRGTSLTIQCQVDSQVTMMFWYRQQPGQSLTLIATANQGSEATYESGFVIDKFPISRPNLTFSTLTVSNMSPEDSSIYLCSVWTGYNEKLFFGSGTQLSVL.